This paragraph covers one TCR beta chain sequence. The CDR3 covers 14 residues. V lost 3 bases, J lost 5 bases, and 12 bases lay in between. The germline CDR1 and CDR2 sequences are MNHEY and SMNVEV (reference sequence). TCRdb keeps only in-frame clones here, not all; method: immunoSEQ multiplex PCR. Of around 260,000 clones in the sample, more than 75% were seen once. The data were taken from a study of blood T cell repertoires in COVID-19. Study overall: Whether acute or convalescent, the COVID-19 samples came from the United States, Italy and Spain.

The sequencing input was peripheral blood. This clonotype was sampled from a woman aged 50 to 60 with acute or convalescent COVID-19. This chain links TRBV27 with TRBJ2-3, with a possible D match to TRBD1 (6 bases). CDR3 DNA sequence: TGTGCCAGCAGTTTGGGACACCCTGGAGATACGCAGTATTTT. This gives the protein CASSLGHPGDTQYF.